These 10 T cell receptor beta chains were all obtained from the same sample, sequenced in a study of T cell responses to AZD1222 COVID-19 vaccine. Profiling relied on immunoSEQ multiplex PCR, and the TCRdb table lists in-frame clones only, not all of them. Of under 150,000 clones in the sample, about 90% are singletons; the top ten hold about 5.9%. Sequenced here: peripheral blood, sampled on day 0 of AZD1222 vaccination. The receptors come from an adult in good health.

The V gene is TRBV4-3, the J gene TRBJ2-3; 10 positions match TRBD1. CDR1 is LGHNA, CDR2 YSLEER, per germline. The V gene end was trimmed by 0 bases and the J gene end by 5 bases; junction bases not matched to a gene: 5. CDR3 length: 16 residues. The CDR3 nucleotides are TGCGCCAGCAGCCAAGATCCGGACAGGGGGAGAGATACGCAGTATTTT. It yields the protein CASSQDPDRGRDTQYF.

The V call is TRBV3-1 (or the pseudogene TRBV3-2), the J call TRBJ2-3; 7 nucleotides align to TRBD2. Trimming cost V 3 bases and J 2 bases; bases outside gene matches: 11. The germline V gene encodes CDR1 LGHDT and CDR2 YNNKEL (reference sequence). CDR3 length: 17 amino acids. CDR3 in amino acids: CASSHLKRERNTDTQYF. CDR3 sequence (DNA): TGTGCCAGCAGCCATCTGAAGCGGGAAAGGAACACAGATACGCAGTATTTT.

The V call is TRBV7-3, the J call TRBJ2-7; 7 bases match TRBD2. J was trimmed by 4 bases and V by 5 bases; bases with no gene match: 5. The CDR3 is 13 residues long. CDR1 and CDR2 from the germline V gene are SGHTA and FQGTGA. This chain's CDR3 is CASSPGLKYEQYF. The CDR3 nucleotides read TGTGCCAGCAGCCCGGGACTAAAGTACGAGCAGTACTTC.

V gene TRBV5-8 combines with J gene TRBJ1-1; 8 nucleotides agree with TRBD1. CDR1 and CDR2 (germline): SGHTS, YDEGEE. The junction had 10 bases not matched to a gene; V was cut back by 0 bases and J by 3 bases. This CDR3 region has 17 residues. The CDR3 DNA sequence: TGTGCCAGCAGCTTGGGGCCAGGGGGCCCTGCGGACACTGAAGCTTTCTTT. This translates into CASSLGPGGPADTEAFF.

The genes are TRBV9 and TRBJ2-7; D is uncertain. CDR1 SGDLS and CDR2 YYNGEE come from the germline V gene. The CDR3 loop spans 12 amino acids. Trimming took 2 bases from V and 6 from J, leaving 9 bases between them. The CDR3 bases are TGTGCCAGCAGCGTCGTAGAGGTCGAGCAGTACTTC. Translation: CASSVVEVEQYF.

This chain connects TRBV5-1 to TRBJ2-7; 7 nucleotides match TRBD2. Germline trimming cut 6 bases from V and 2 bases from J; bases unmatched to any gene: 2. CDR3 length: 12 amino acids. CDR1 SGHRS and CDR2 YFSETQ come from the germline V gene. CDR3 nucleotide sequence: TGCGCCAGCATGGGGGGGACCTACGAGCAGTACTTC. As protein: CASMGGTYEQYF.

The chain links TRBV5-8 to TRBJ1-5, with 7 bases matching TRBD1. This CDR3 has 15 residues. The V gene end was trimmed by 4 bases and the J gene end by 4 bases; junction bases not matched to a gene: 8. The germline gives CDR1 SGHTS, CDR2 YDEGEE. In nucleotides, the CDR3 is TGTGCCAGCAGCGTGGGACAGCTGGGGAATCAGCCCCAGCATTTT. Its protein is CASSVGQLGNQPQHF.

This chain uses TRBV18 with TRBJ1-2; unclear D gene. Germline V gives CDR1 KGHSH, CDR2 LQKENI. There are 13 residues in the CDR3. Trimming removed 5 bases at V and 4 bases at J, with 11 bases between. CDR3 nucleotide sequence: TGTGCCAGCTCAGTGAAGGTTTCCTATGGCTACACCTTC. It yields the protein CASSVKVSYGYTF.

This rearrangement joins TRBV25-1 to TRBJ2-5, with no clear D. This CDR3 is built from 10 residues. Per germline, CDR1 MGHDK and CDR2 SYGVNS. Between the trimmed V and J ends, which lost 3 bases and 5 bases, there was a span of 1 base. Here the CDR3 DNA reads TGTGCCAGCAGTGAGGAGACCCAGTACTTC. Amino acid sequence: CASSEETQYF.

The CDR3 sequence: CASSQEGEGGPGKPQHF. The CDR3 DNA follows: TGCGCCAGCAGCCAAGAAGGGGAAGGGGGGCCGGGGAAGCCCCAGCATTTT. This chain joins TRBV4-1 and TRBJ1-5; D may be TRBD1 (6 bases). The CDR3 is 17 residues long. V shed 0 bases and J shed 8 bases, with 20 bases lying between them. Germline CDR1 MGHRA, CDR2 YSYEKL.